The entry that follows covers one TCR beta chain sequence. What it recognizes is unknown. The assay was immunoSEQ multiplex PCR, and TCRdb's table has in-frame clones only and misses some. The table lists roughly 64,000 clones, around 85% of them singletons. This entry comes from a study of OX40 agonist ivuxolimab in advanced cancers. Study-level background: Every 2 weeks, patients got intravenous ivuxolimab at one of six dose levels (0.01-10 mg/kg). The study's findings and limits: Still undetermined is the antigen specificity of the expanded peripheral T cells. Clonal expansion was among the lowest in partial responders at 0.1-3.0 mg/kg, especially CD8+.

CDR3 length equals 15 residues. The chain joins TRBV21-1 to TRBJ2-4; the listed D gene, TRBD2, was not tested against the DNA. TRBV21-1 is deemed a pseudogene. This TCR derives from an adult with an advanced solid tumor such as melanoma, head and neck, liver or kidney cancer. The source material was CD4+ or CD8+ T cells sorted from blood, sampled in a trial of the OX40 agonist ivuxolimab. DNA for the CDR3: TGTGCCAGCAGCAAAGACCTAGACCTAAAAAACATTCAGTACTTC. It is translated as CASSKDLDLKNIQYF.